Listed below are T cell receptor beta chains from one sample, sequenced in a study of T cell repertoires in cytomegalovirus infection. TCRdb reprocessed the reads via MiXCR and lists one record per CDR3 protein. The table includes 170,000 or so distinct CDR3 sequences, approximately 14% detected once. The source material was PBMCs. The receptors come from a human donor in good health (CMV status not recorded). Some clones in this sample may be carry-over from other donors' samples. Each CDR3 is given with its conserved first and last residue. D genes are given only for firm matches. Expanded clones get a size class; other rows say once, few or many, or leave the size out.

>TRBV6-6|many|TRBJ2-4|.
TGTGCCATCCATACAGGGGGGGGCAAAAACATTCAGTACTTC
CAIHTGGGKNIQYF
>TRBV2|few|TRBJ2-1|.
TGTGCCAGCGGATTTGTGACGAGTCAGCGAAATGAGCAGTTCTTC
CASGFVTSQRNEQFF
>TRBV2|.|TRBJ2-5|.
TGTGCCAGCTCCCGACTATTCGGAGAGACCCAGTACTTC
CASSRLFGETQYF
>TRBV19|.|TRBJ1-1|TRBD1
TGTGCCAGTAGTACCGGGACAGGGAGGACTGAAGCTTTCTTT
CASSTGTGRTEAFF
>TRBV29-1|once|TRBJ2-3|.
TGCAGCGTTGACAGGGGAGATACGCAGTATTTT
CSVDRGDTQYF
>TRBV15|few|TRBJ1-6|.
TGTGCCACCAGCAGAGACAGGACGTATAATTCACCCCTCCACTTT
CATSRDRTYNSPLHF
>TRBV28|few|TRBJ1-4|.
TGTGCCAGCAGTTTATACCGGCCGGCGGGACTGCGGCCTCCCAGCGATGAAAAACTGTTTTTT
CASSLYRPAGLRPPSDEKLFF
>TRBV10-2|many|TRBJ1-5|.
TGCGCCAGCAGTGAGTCGACCCAGAGCAATCAGCCCCAGCATTTT
CASSESTQSNQPQHF
>TRBV12-3/TRBV12-4|many|TRBJ2-7|.
TGTGCCAGCAGTTTATCTGCAGGGCCCTACGAGCAGTACTTC
CASSLSAGPYEQYF
>TRBV29-1|.|TRBJ2-6|.
TGCAGTTTGAGATCGTTCGGGAGCTCTGGGGCCAACGTCCTGACTTTC
CSLRSFGSSGANVLTF
>TRBV5-1|few|TRBJ2-3|.
TGCGCCAGCAGCTTGTACGGGTTTAGCACAGATACGCAGTATTTT
CASSLYGFSTDTQYF
>TRBV7-2|many|TRBJ2-5|.
TGTGCCAGCAGCTCCGGGCAGAAAGAGACCCAGTACTTC
CASSSGQKETQYF
>TRBV29-1|.|TRBJ2-7|TRBD1
TGCAGCGTTCTGGACAGGGGCTCCTACGAGCAGTACTTC
CSVLDRGSYEQYF
>TRBV7-6|many|TRBJ2-7|.
TGTGCCAGCAGCCAGTCAGGGGTGGACTACGAGCAGTACTTC
CASSQSGVDYEQYF
>TRBV7-9|.|TRBJ1-1|.
TGTGCCAGCAGCTCGTACAGGAACATGAACACTGAAGCTTTCTTT
CASSSYRNMNTEAFF
>TRBV27|many|TRBJ2-7|TRBD1
TGTGCCAGCAGTTCGGACAGGGGAGTCCACGAGCAGTACTTC
CASSSDRGVHEQYF
>TRBV28|few|TRBJ1-2|.
TGTGCCAGCAGTAGAGCGGGGGGCGCAGGTGGCTACACCTTC
CASSRAGGAGGYTF
>TRBV4-3|many|TRBJ2-1|.
TGCGCCAGCAGCCAAGATCCGGGCGGCTCCTACAATGAGCAGTTCTTC
CASSQDPGGSYNEQFF
>TRBV7-3|.|TRBJ2-7|TRBD1
TGTGCCAGCAGCATCGGGACAGGGGGCTCCGAGCAGTACTTC
CASSIGTGGSEQYF
>TRBV4-3|many|TRBJ2-1|TRBD2
TGCGCCAGCAGCCAAGCCTCCGGGACTAGGCTATGGAATGAGCAGTTCTTC
CASSQASGTRLWNEQFF
>TRBV12-3/TRBV12-4|many|TRBJ1-1|.
TGTGCCAGCACCCCTTTGTGGGGGAGGACTGAAGCTTTCTTT
CASTPLWGRTEAFF
>TRBV10-3|many|TRBJ1-5|.
TGTGCCATCAGTGAGGAAGTGGGACCTTATAGCAATCAGCCCCAGCATTTT
CAISEEVGPYSNQPQHF
>TRBV10-3|many|TRBJ2-4|TRBD2
TGTGCCATCAGCCCCGTCCCGGGGGGAAACATTCAGTACTTC
CAISPVPGGNIQYF
>TRBV10-3|few|TRBJ2-7|.
TGTGCCATCAGTGTTAAGGTAGTAGGGTTGTACGAGCAGTACTTC
CAISVKVVGLYEQYF
>TRBV7-9|many|TRBJ1-5|.
TGTGCCAGCAGCCCGGGGGGCTTTCAGCCCCAGCATTTT
CASSPGGFQPQHF
>TRBV6-1|many|TRBJ2-6|.
TGTGCCAGCAGTACCTGGGGCTCTGGGGCCAACGTCCTGACTTTC
CASSTWGSGANVLTF
>TRBV29-1|few|TRBJ2-1|TRBD2
TGCAGCGTTGGGTCTAGCGGGCGCCTGGAACAGAGCTCCTACAATGAGCAGTTCTTC
CSVGSSGRLEQSSYNEQFF
>TRBV27|few|TRBJ2-7|TRBD2
TGTGCCAGCTCAGTCGTGGGGGGGGACGAGCAGTACTTC
CASSVVGGDEQYF
>TRBV6-2/TRBV6-3|.|TRBJ2-1|TRBD2
TGTGCCAGCAGTCCAACACGGAATAGCGGGCCTGAGCAGTTCTTC
CASSPTRNSGPEQFF
>TRBV7-8|many|TRBJ1-2|.
TGTGCCAGCAGTCCAGCGGGCAGGGAATATGGCTACACCTTC
CASSPAGREYGYTF
>TRBV10-3|many|TRBJ1-2|.
TGTGCCATCAGTGAGTCCCTCTTCTTACATTTAGCCAATGGCTACACCTTC
CAISESLFLHLANGYTF
>TRBV28|many|TRBJ1-6|.
TGTGCCAGCAGTTTTGAAGGGTACAGTTCACCCCTCCACTTT
CASSFEGYSSPLHF
>TRBV11-3|few|TRBJ2-2|.
TGTGCCAGCAGCACACAGAACACCGGGGAGCTGTTTTTT
CASSTQNTGELFF
>TRBV28|.|TRBJ1-4|.
TGTGCCAGCAGTTCCGGGGGGTACAGTTTCTCTAATGAAAAACTGTTTTTT
CASSSGGYSFSNEKLFF
>TRBV10-3|.|TRBJ2-6|TRBD1
TGTGCCATCAGTGCGGGACAGTCCTCTGGGGCCAACGTCCTGACTTTC
CAISAGQSSGANVLTF
>TRBV28|.|TRBJ2-3|.
TGTGCCAGCAGTTTCCTAGCTTCCGATACGCAGTATTTT
CASSFLASDTQYF
>TRBV12-5|.|TRBJ2-1|.
TGTGCTAGTGGTTTGGTAGTGGCGGGCATGAATGAGCAGTTCTTC
CASGLVVAGMNEQFF
>TRBV20-1|.|TRBJ2-1|.
TGCAGTGCTCCACCGCGGGATCACTCCTACAATGAGCAGTTCTTC
CSAPPRDHSYNEQFF
>TRBV6-5|once|TRBJ1-1|.
TGTGCCAGCAGTTACTCGAGTGGAGCTGAAGCTTTCTTT
CASSYSSGAEAFF
>TRBV25-1|.|TRBJ2-7|.
TGTGCCAGCAGGCGAGAGTACGAGCAGTACTTC
CASRREYEQYF
>TRBV9|.|TRBJ1-2|.
TGTGCCAGCAGCGTAGAACCCGCCGCTTTTTATGGAGGCTACACCTTC
CASSVEPAAFYGGYTF